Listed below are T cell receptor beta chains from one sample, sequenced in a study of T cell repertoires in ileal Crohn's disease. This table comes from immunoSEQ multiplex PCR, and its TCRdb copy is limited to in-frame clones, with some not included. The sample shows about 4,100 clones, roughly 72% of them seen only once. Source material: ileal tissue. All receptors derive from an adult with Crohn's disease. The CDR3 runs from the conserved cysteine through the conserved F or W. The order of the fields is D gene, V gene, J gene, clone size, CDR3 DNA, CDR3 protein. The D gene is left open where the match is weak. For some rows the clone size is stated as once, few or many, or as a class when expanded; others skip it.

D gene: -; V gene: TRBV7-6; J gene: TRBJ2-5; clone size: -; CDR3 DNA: TGTGCCAGCAGCCCCCAAATAGGGGAGACCCAGTACTTC; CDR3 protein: CASSPQIGETQYF
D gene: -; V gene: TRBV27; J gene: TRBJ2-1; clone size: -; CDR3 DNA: TGTGCCACCCTGCAGACCTCCTGGGGCAATGAGCAGTTCTTC; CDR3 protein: CATLQTSWGNEQFF
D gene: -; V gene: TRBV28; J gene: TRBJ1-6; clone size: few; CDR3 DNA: TGTGCCAGCAGTCCTTCCAGGGTCTCCTATAATTCACCCCTCCACTTT; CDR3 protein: CASSPSRVSYNSPLHF
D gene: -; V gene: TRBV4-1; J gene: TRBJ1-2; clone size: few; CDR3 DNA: TGCGCCAGCAGCCAAGACGCGTCCGGGGGGGATGGCTACACCTTC; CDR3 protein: CASSQDASGGDGYTF
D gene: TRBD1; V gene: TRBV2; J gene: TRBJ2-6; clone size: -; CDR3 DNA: TGTGCCAGCACCTGGACAGGGATCACTGGGGCCAACGTCCTGACTTTC; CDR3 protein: CASTWTGITGANVLTF
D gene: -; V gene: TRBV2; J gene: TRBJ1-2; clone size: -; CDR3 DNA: TGTGCCAGCAGAGGGGTAAACTATGGCTACACCTTC; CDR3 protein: CASRGVNYGYTF
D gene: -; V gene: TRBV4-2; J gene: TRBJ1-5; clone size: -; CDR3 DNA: TGTGCCAGCAGCTTGATGGGTCAGCCCCAGCATTTT; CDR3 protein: CASSLMGQPQHF
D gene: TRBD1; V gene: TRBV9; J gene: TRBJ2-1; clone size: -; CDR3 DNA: TGTGCCAGCTCTCCGGGACAGGGGTCGGATGAGCAGTTCTTC; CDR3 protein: CASSPGQGSDEQFF
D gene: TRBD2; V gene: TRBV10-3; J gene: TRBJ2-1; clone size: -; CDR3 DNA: TGTGCCATCCGATCTCAGGCGGGGGAACAATACAATGAGCAGTTCTTC; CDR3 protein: CAIRSQAGEQYNEQFF
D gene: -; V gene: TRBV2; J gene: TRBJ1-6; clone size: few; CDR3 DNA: TGTGCCACCGGGGGCCCCGTCCCAGGGTCACCCCTCCACTTT; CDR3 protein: CATGGPVPGSPLHF
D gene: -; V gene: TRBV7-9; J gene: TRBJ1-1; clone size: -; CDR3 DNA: TGTGCCAGCAGCCCTTGGACAGAGAACACTGAAGCTTTCTTT; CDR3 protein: CASSPWTENTEAFF
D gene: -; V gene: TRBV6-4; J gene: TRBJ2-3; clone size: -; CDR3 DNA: TGTGCCAGCACTTTAGGTCGTGGGGCTGATACGCAGTATTTT; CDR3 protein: CASTLGRGADTQYF
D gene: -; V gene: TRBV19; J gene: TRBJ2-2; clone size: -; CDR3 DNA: TGTGCCAGTACTTCCCTGGGGGGCGCGAACACCGGGGAGCTGTTTTTT; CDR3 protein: CASTSLGGANTGELFF
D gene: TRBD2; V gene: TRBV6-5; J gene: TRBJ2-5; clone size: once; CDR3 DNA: TGTGCCAGCAGTTACAGGGAGGGAAAAGAGACCCAGTACTTC; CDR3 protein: CASSYREGKETQYF
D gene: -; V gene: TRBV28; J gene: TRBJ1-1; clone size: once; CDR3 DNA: TGTGCCAGCAGTTTGGACCAGAACACTGAAGCTTTCTTT; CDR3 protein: CASSLDQNTEAFF
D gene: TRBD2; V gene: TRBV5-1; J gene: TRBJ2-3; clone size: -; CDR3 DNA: TGCGCCAGCAGCTACTCCTCTGGGCTAGCGGGGGCCCGCACAGATACGCAGTATTTT; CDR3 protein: CASSYSSGLAGARTDTQYF
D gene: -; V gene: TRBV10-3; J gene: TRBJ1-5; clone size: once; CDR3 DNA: TGTGCCATCAGTGAGTCAGAGAATCAGCCCCAGCATTTT; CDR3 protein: CAISESENQPQHF
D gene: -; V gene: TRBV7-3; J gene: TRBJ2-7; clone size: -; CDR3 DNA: TGTGCCAGCAGCTTAAACCCCGGAGGAACTACTACGGGGGAGCAGTACTTC; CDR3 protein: CASSLNPGGTTTGEQYF
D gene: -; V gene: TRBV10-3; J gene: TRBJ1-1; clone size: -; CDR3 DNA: TGTGCCATCAGCTTGGACGGGGGTTCTGAAGCTTTCTTT; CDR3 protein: CAISLDGGSEAFF
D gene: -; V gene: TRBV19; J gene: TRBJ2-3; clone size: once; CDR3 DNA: TGTGCCAGTAGTATACCCTACGGCGCAGGGAGCCCAGATACGCAGTATTTT; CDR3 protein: CASSIPYGAGSPDTQYF
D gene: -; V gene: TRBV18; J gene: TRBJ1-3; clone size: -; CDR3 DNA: TGTGCCAGCTCACCGCCGGGGGGAAACACCATATATTTT; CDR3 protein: CASSPPGGNTIYF
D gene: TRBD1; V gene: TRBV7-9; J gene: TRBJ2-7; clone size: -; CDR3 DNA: TGTGCCAGCAGCCTGGGACAGGCCTCCTACGAGCAGTACTTC; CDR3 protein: CASSLGQASYEQYF
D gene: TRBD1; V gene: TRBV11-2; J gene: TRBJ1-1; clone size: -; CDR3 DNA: TGTGCCAGCAGCCAAAGACAGGGGGAGGGCACTGAAGCTTTCTTT; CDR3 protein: CASSQRQGEGTEAFF
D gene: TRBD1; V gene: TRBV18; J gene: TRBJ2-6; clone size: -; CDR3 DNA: TGTGCCAGCTCGCCTGCAGGGGGCACCTCTGGGGCCAACGTCCTGACTTTC; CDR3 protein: CASSPAGGTSGANVLTF
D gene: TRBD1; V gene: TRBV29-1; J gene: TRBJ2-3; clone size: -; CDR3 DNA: TGCAGTTATTTGCCGGGACAGATCACAGATACGCAGTATTTT; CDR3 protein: CSYLPGQITDTQYF
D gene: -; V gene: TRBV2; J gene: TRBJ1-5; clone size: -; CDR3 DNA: TGTGCCAGCAGTGAAGAAAGGTGGGGTTTTCAGCCCCAGCATTTT; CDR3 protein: CASSEERWGFQPQHF
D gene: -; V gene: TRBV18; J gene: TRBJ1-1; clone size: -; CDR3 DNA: TGTGCCAGCTCACTAAATGACAGACTGAACACTGAAGCTTTCTTT; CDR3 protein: CASSLNDRLNTEAFF
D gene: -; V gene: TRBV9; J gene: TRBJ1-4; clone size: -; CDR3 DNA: TGTGCCAGCAGCCCTCGGGGACGGTTAAATGAAAAACTGTTTTTT; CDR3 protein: CASSPRGRLNEKLFF
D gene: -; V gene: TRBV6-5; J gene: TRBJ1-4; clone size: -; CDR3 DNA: TGTGCCAGCAGTTACTATTCGCAGGGTCGGGAAAAACTGTTTTTT; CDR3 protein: CASSYYSQGREKLFF
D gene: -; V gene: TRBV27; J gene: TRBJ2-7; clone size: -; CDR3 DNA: TGTGCCAGCAGTTTTACTCAGGACCCTTACGAGCAGTACTTC; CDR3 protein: CASSFTQDPYEQYF
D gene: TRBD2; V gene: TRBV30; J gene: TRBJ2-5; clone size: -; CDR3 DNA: TGTGCCTGGGGGGAGGGTTCGGAGACCCAGTACTTC; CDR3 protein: CAWGEGSETQYF
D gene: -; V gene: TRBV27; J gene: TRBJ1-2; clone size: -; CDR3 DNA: TGTGCCAGCAGTACGGGGGGTAACTATGGCTACACCTTC; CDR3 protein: CASSTGGNYGYTF
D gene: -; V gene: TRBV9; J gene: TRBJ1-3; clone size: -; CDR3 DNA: TGTGCCAGCAGCCCCCAAGTATCCTCTGGAAACACCATATATTTT; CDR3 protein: CASSPQVSSGNTIYF
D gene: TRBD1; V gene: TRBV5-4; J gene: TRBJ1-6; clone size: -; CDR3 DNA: TGTGCCAGCAGCCATACAGGGGGCGGGTGGTCACCCCTCCACTTT; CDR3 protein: CASSHTGGGWSPLHF
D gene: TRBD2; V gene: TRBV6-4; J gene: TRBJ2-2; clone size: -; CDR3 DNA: TGTGCCAGCAGCAGCGGGGGGGACACCGGGGAGCTGTTTTTT; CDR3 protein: CASSSGGDTGELFF
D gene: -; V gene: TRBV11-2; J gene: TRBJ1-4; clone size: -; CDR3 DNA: TGTGCCAGCAGCTTAGAAGGGGCCCAGGTTGGGAAACTGTTTTTT; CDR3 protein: CASSLEGAQVGKLFF
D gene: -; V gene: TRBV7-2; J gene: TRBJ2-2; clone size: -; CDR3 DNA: TGTGCCAGCAGCTTTCTCGGTCTCAAGAACACCGGGGAGCTGTTTTTT; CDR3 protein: CASSFLGLKNTGELFF
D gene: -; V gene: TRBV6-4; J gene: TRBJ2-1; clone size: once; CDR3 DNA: TGTGCCAGCAGCTCTAGCGAGTCCCCATACAATGAGCAGTTCTTC; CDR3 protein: CASSSSESPYNEQFF
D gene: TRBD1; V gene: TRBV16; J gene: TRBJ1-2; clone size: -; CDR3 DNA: TGTGCCAGCAGCCAGGGTCCCGGGACAGCCGCTAACTATGGCTACACCTTC; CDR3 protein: CASSQGPGTAANYGYTF
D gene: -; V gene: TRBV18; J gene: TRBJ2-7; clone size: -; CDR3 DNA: TGTGCCAGCTCACCTTTAGCAGGGTTAATCGACGAGCAGTACTTC; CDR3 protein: CASSPLAGLIDEQYF
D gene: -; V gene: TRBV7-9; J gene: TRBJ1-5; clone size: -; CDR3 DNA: TGTGCCAGCAGCTGGGAGGCAGGGGCGCCGGGGCCCCAGCATTTT; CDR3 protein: CASSWEAGAPGPQHF
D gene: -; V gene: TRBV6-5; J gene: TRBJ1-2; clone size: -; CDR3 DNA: TGTGCCAGCAGGCCCGGACGGAACTATGGCTACACCTTC; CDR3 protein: CASRPGRNYGYTF
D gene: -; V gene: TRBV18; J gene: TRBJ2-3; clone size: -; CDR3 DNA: TGTGCCAGCTCACCGAACCCCACAGATACGCAGTATTTT; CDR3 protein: CASSPNPTDTQYF
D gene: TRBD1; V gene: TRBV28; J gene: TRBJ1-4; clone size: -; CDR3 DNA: TGTGCCAGCAGTCCCCCAAGGGACAGGGTTGTAAAACTGTTTTTT; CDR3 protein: CASSPPRDRVVKLFF
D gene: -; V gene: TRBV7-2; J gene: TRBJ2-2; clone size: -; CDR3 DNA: TGTGCCAGCAGCCCCGTCCGATCCGGGGAGCTGTTTTTT; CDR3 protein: CASSPVRSGELFF
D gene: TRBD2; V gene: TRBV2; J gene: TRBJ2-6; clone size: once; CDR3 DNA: TGTGCCAGCAGCCGCCTAGCGGGGGCCCCATCGTCGGCCAACGTCCTGACTTTC; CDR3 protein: CASSRLAGAPSSANVLTF
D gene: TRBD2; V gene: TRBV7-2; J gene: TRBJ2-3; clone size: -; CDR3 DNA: TGTGCCAGCAGCTTAGGGGGACTAGCGGTCACAGATACGCAGTATTTT; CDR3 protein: CASSLGGLAVTDTQYF
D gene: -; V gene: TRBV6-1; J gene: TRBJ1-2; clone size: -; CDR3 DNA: TGTGCCAGCAGTGAATTGAACTATGGCTACACCTTC; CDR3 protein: CASSELNYGYTF
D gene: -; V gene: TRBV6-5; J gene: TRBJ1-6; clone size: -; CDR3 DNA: TGTGCCAGCAGTGACTTGGGGGGAACAGGATCACCCCTCCACTTT; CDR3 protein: CASSDLGGTGSPLHF
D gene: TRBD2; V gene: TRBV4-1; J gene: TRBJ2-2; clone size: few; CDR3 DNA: TGCGCCAGCAGCCGGCGACCTAGCGGGGGCCCTGGGACCGGGGAGCTGTTTTTT; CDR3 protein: CASSRRPSGGPGTGELFF
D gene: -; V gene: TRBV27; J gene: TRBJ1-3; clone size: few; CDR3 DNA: TGTGCCAGCAGTCGGACGGTCAGCTCTGGAAACACCATATATTTT; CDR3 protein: CASSRTVSSGNTIYF
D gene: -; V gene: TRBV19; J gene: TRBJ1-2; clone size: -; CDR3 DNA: TGTGCCAGTAGTATAGATCCCAATACGGCGGGCTATGGCTACACCTTC; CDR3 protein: CASSIDPNTAGYGYTF
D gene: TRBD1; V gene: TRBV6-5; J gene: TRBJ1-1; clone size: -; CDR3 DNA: TGTGCCAGCAGTTACAGCCGACAGGGGGGGACTGAAGCTTTCTTT; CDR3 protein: CASSYSRQGGTEAFF
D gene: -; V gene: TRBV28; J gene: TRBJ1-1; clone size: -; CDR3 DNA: TGTGCCAGCAGTTTATCCTCCCTCGGCGGGAGTGTCGGCACTGAAGCTTTCTTT; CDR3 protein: CASSLSSLGGSVGTEAFF
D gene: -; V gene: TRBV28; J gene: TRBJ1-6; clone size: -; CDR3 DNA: TGTGCCATCCGAAGGGGACCCCTAAATTCACCCCTCCACTTT; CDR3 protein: CAIRRGPLNSPLHF